One sample yielded the 11 T cell receptor beta chains listed below, sequenced in a study of T cell clones after liver transplantation. The assay was immunoSEQ multiplex PCR, and TCRdb's table has in-frame clones only and misses some. The repertoire has 7,000 to 8,000 clones, approximately 80% of them found once; the top ten carry about 42%. Specimen: CD8+ T cells from blood, collected before liver transplant. The receptor set was obtained from a human donor who received a liver transplant.

The chain carries TRBV9 and TRBJ2-3, with 9 bases identical to TRBD2. Germline V CDR1 and CDR2: SGDLS, YYNGEE. The V and J ends lost 3 bases and 4 bases, in that order; junction bases with no gene match: 3. CDR3 length equals 14 residues. The CDR3 protein is CASSEGGGADTQYF. CDR3 sequence (DNA): TGTGCCAGCAGCGAAGGCGGGGGGGCAGATACGCAGTATTTT. Combining the CDR3 with reference TRBV9 and TRBJ2-3 gives the whole variable domain DSGVTQTPKHLITATGQRVTLRCSPRSGDLSVYWYQQSLDQGLQFLIQYYNGEERAKGNILERFSAQQFPDLHSELNLSSLELGDSALYFCASSEGGGADTQYFGPGTRLTVL.

This clone was recorded only once. In DNA, the CDR3 is TGCGCCAGCAGTGACACAGGGGGGGATACGCAGTATTTT. It specifies CASSDTGGDTQYF. This chain connects TRBV10-1 to TRBJ2-3, with 8 positions matching TRBD1. Germline V gene sequence: CDR1 WNHNN, CDR2 SYGVQD (reference sequence). Germline trimming cut 3 bases from V and 6 bases from J; bases unmatched to any gene: 2. CDR3 length: 13 amino acids.

Within the sample, this clone is medium-sized. This chain connects TRBV5-1 to TRBJ1-6; a possible D gene is TRBD1 (6 bases). The germline gives CDR1 SGHRS, CDR2 YFSETQ. The V gene lost 4 bases and the J gene lost 5 bases, with 10 bases spanning the gap. This CDR3 comprises 14 residues. The CDR3 DNA reads TGCGCCAGCAGCCAGGGGTCGGATAATTCACCCCTCCACTTT. It translates to CASSQGSDNSPLHF.

The genes are TRBV11-2 and TRBJ2-7; 8 bases line up with TRBD2. The length of the CDR3 is 15 residues. The germline CDR1 and CDR2 sequences are SGHAT and FQNNGV. V shed 1 base and J 2 bases; nucleotides not matched to a gene: 4. CDR3 amino acids: CASSLGSGETYEQYF. The CDR3, as DNA: TGTGCCAGCAGCTTAGGTAGCGGGGAGACCTACGAGCAGTACTTC. Combining the CDR3 with reference TRBV11-2 and TRBJ2-7 gives the whole variable domain EAGVAQSPRYKIIEKRQSVAFWCNPISGHATLYWYQQILGQGPKLLIQFQNNGVVDDSQLPKDRFSAERLKGVDSTLKIQPAKLEDSAVYLCASSLGSGETYEQYFGPGTRLTVT.

In this sample, this clone turned up a few times. CDR3 sequence reads: CASSATGPHYGYTF. The CDR3 DNA follows: TGTGCCAGCAGTGCGACAGGGCCTCACTATGGCTACACCTTC. This rearrangement joins TRBV2 to TRBJ1-2; 7 bases align to TRBD1. The trim removed 4 bases at V and 3 bases at J, leaving 5 bases unmatched. Per germline, CDR1 SNHLY and CDR2 FYNNEI. The CDR3 runs 14 residues. Complete variable domain (other parts from reference TRBV2 and TRBJ1-2): EPEVTQTPSHQVTQMGQEVILRCVPISNHLYFYWYRQILGQKVEFLVSFYNNEISEKSEIFDDQFSVERPDGSNFTLKIRSTKLEDSAMYFCASSATGPHYGYTFGSGTRLTVV.

V gene TRBV9 combines with J gene TRBJ2-7; 9 nucleotides match TRBD1. V dropped 3 bases and J dropped 4; count of bases not matched to a gene: 5. CDR3 size: 14 residues. Per the germline V gene, CDR1 is SGDLS and CDR2 is YYNGEE. CDR3 in amino acids: CASSGTGDPYEQYF. The CDR3 coding sequence is TGTGCCAGCAGCGGGACAGGGGATCCTTACGAGCAGTACTTC. The whole variable domain, filled in from reference TRBV9 and TRBJ2-7, reads DSGVTQTPKHLITATGQRVTLRCSPRSGDLSVYWYQQSLDQGLQFLIQYYNGEERAKGNILERFSAQQFPDLHSELNLSSLELGDSALYFCASSGTGDPYEQYFGPGTRLTVT.

This clone has just a few counts. The CDR3 loop reads CASSESGGMAGELFF. DNA for the CDR3: TGTGCCAGCAGTGAGTCAGGGGGCATGGCCGGGGAGCTGTTTTTT. The rearrangement links TRBV2 to TRBJ2-2; 8 nucleotides align to TRBD1. The CDR3 covers 15 residues. The V segment lost 3 bases and the J segment 6 bases; nucleotides outside the gene matches: 6. CDR1 is SNHLY and CDR2 is FYNNEI in the germline V gene.

The CDR3 sequence: CAWSVMGTGVNEQFF. The CDR3 nucleotides read TGTGCCTGGAGTGTAATGGGGACAGGGGTGAATGAGCAGTTCTTC. The V gene is TRBV30, the J gene TRBJ2-1; 10 bases match TRBD1. With V trimmed by 0 bases and J by 7 bases, 6 bases remained unmatched. The V gene's germline CDR1 is GTSNPN and CDR2 SVGIG (reference sequence). This CDR3 spans 15 amino acids. Full variable domain (outside the CDR3, taken from reference TRBV30 and TRBJ2-1): SQTIHQWPATLVQPVGSPLSLECTVEGTSNPNLYWYRQAAGRGLQLLFYSVGIGQISSEVPQNLSASRPQDRQFILSSKKLLLSDSGFYLCAWSVMGTGVNEQFFGPGTRLTVL.

This rearrangement joins TRBV5-4 to TRBJ2-7; 11 bases align to TRBD2. After removal of 4 bases from V and 4 bases from J, the junction contained 4 bases not matched to a gene. In germline, CDR1 is SGHNT, CDR2 YYREEE (reference sequence). The CDR3 has 14 residues. The DNA of the CDR3 is TGTGCCAGCAGCGGAGCTAGCGGGGGGTACGAGCAGTACTTC. This encodes CASSGASGGYEQYF.

This rearrangement joins TRBV6-5 to TRBJ1-6, with 9 bases identical to TRBD1. CDR1 MNHEY and CDR2 SVGAGI come from the germline V gene. Trimming at V came to 6 bases and at J to 10 bases, leaving 7 bases not matched to a gene. The CDR3 totals 14 residues. CDR3 coding DNA: TGTGCCAGCAGATGGGGACAGGGTTCATCACCCCTCCACTTT. As protein: CASRWGQGSSPLHF.

The rearrangement uses TRBV6-5 and TRBJ2-1; 8 nucleotides agree with TRBD2. The CDR3 consists of 16 residues. V shed 0 bases, J shed 7 bases, and the junction held 8 bases outside the gene matches. CDR1 and CDR2 (germline): MNHEY, SVGAGI. The CDR3 sequence: CASSYSGGGTLNEQFF. The CDR3 region has the DNA TGTGCCAGCAGTTACTCGGGCGGGGGGACCCTTAATGAGCAGTTCTTC.